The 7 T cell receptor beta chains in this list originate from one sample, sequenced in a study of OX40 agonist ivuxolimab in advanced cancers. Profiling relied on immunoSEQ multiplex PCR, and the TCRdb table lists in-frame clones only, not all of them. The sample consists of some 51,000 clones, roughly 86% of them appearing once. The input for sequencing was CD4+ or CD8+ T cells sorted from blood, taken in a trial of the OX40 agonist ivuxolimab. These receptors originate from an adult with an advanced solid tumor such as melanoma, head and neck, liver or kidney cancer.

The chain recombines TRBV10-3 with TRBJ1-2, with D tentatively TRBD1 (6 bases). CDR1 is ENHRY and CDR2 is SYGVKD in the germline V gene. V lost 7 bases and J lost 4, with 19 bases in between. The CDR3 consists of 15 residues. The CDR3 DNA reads TGTGCCATCACCCGCGGTGGGGGGCAACGCTATGGCTACACCTTC. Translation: CAITRGGGQRYGYTF.

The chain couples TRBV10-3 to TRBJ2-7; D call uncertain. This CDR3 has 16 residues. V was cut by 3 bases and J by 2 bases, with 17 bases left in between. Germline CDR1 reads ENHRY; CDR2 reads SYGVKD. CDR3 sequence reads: CAISEPGRILPYEQYF. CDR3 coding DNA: TGTGCCATCAGTGAACCTGGACGGATATTGCCCTACGAGCAGTACTTC.

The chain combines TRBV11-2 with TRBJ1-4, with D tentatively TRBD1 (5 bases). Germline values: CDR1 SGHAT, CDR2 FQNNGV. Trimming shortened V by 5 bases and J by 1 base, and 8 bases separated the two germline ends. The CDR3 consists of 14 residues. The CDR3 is CASSGGGTNEKLFF. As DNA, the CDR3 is TGTGCCAGCAGCGGGGGGGGAACTAATGAAAAACTGTTTTTT.

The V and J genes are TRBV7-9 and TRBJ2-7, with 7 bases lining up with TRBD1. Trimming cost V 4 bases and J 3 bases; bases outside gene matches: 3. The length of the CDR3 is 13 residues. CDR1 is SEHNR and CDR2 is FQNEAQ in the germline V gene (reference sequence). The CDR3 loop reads CASSSRDSYEQYF. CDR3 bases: TGTGCCAGCAGCTCTCGGGACAGCTACGAGCAGTACTTC. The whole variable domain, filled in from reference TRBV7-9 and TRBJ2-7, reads DTGVSQNPRHKITKRGQNVTFRCDPISEHNRLYWYRQTLGQGPEFLTYFQNEAQLEKSRLLSDRFSAERPKGSFSTLEIQRTEQGDSAMYLCASSSRDSYEQYFGPGTRLTVT.

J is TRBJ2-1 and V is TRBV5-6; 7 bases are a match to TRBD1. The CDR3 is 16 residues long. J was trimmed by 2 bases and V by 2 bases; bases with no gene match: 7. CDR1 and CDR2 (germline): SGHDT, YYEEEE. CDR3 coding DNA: TGTGCCAGCAGCTTAAGCACAGGGGCTGCCTACAATGAGCAGTTCTTC. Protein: CASSLSTGAAYNEQFF.

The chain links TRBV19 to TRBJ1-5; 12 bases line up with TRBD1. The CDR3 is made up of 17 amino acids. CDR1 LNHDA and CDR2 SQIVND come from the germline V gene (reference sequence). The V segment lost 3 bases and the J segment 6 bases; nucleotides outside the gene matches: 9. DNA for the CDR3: TGTGCCAGTAGTATTCCCGGGACAGGGGGCGGAAGTCAGCCCCAGCATTTT. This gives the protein CASSIPGTGGGSQPQHF.

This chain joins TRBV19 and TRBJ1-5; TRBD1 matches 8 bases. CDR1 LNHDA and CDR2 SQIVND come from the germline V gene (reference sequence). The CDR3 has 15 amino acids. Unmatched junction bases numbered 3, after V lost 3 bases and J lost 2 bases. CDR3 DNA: TGTGCCAGTAGTATGGACAGGGAAGGCAATCAGCCCCAGCATTTT. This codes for CASSMDREGNQPQHF.